This entry concerns a single T cell receptor (beta chain). Its matching antigen is unknown. The entry originates in a study of cytomegalovirus exposure and HLA in healthy donors. At the level of the study: Most genotyped donors, over 70% of 398, had Caucasian-associated genetic ancestry.

Primers for the PCR totalled 60 Vbeta and 13 Jbeta. The method was immunoSEQ multiplex PCR; TCRdb's version includes in-frame clones alone and lacks a portion of them. The table includes about 84,000 clones, roughly 73% detected once. General observations from the study: It was reported in a later analysis that an Asian-associated ancestry cluster showed fewer N-insertions than the roughly 670-donor mean.

V was trimmed by 4 bases and J by 6 bases, leaving 12 bases between them. The germline V gene encodes CDR1 SGHVS and CDR2 FQNEAQ. The CDR3 runs 13 residues. The sample was PBMCs. The origin of this receptor is a male donor in good health and CMV-seropositive. This rearrangement joins TRBV7-8 to TRBJ1-1; tentative D call: TRBD1 (5 bases). CDR3 sequence reads: CASSSLGGAEAFF. CDR3 sequence (DNA): TGTGCCAGCAGCTCTCTCGGGGGGGCTGAAGCTTTCTTT.